The 24 T cell receptor beta chains reported below all come from one sample, sequenced in a study of blood T cells in healthy people across ages. The authors ran a second PCR of roughly 6 to 12 cycles using a sample-barcoded 5' primer and a J-beta primer mix. A single record per CDR3 protein comes from TCRdb applying MiXCR to the 5' RACE reads. The sample contains 850,000 to 1,100,000 distinct CDR3 sequences, 30% to 40% of which appear only once. The sequencing input was blood. The receptor set was obtained from a man aged 18 to 30 in good health.

The chain carries TRBV5-1 and TRBJ1-2; D is perhaps TRBD1 (6 bases). Germline lookup yields CDR1 SGHRS and CDR2 YFSETQ. There are 17 residues in the CDR3. Trimming removed 0 bases at V and 2 bases at J, with 17 bases between. The CDR3 sequence is CASSLAVRRTENYGYTF. DNA for the CDR3: TGCGCCAGCAGCTTGGCCGTCCGTAGGACAGAGAACTATGGCTACACCTTC.

This rearrangement joins TRBV28 to TRBJ1-1; D is ambiguous. Trimming pared 10 bases from V and 10 bases from J, leaving 19 bases between. This CDR3 has 12 amino acids. Germline lookup yields CDR1 MDHEN and CDR2 SYDVKM. DNA of the CDR3: TGTGCCACCGTCTACTATCCGATAGGAGCTTTCTTT. Translating gives CATVYYPIGAFF.

The chain has TRBV7-2 and TRBJ2-7; D remains ambiguous. The V end was cut by 5 bases, the J end by 2 bases, with 13 bases between. Germline loops: CDR1 SGHTA, CDR2 FQGNSA. The CDR3 consists of 14 residues. The CDR3 DNA reads as TGTGCCAGCAGCGTAGGTCCAAAGGCCTACGAGCAGTACTTC. It codes for CASSVGPKAYEQYF.

The chain uses TRBV20-1 and TRBJ2-6; D uncertain. Looked up from germline, CDR1 is DFQATT and CDR2 is SNEGSKA (reference sequence). The length of the CDR3 is 13 residues. Trimming removed 5 bases from V and 0 bases from J, with 5 bases in between. The CDR3 coding sequence is TGCAGTGCTCCGATCTCTGGGGCCAACGTCCTGACTTTC. Translation gives CSAPISGANVLTF.

This chain joins TRBV5-6 and TRBJ2-1; D is ambiguous. Trimming cost V 4 bases and J 5 bases, with 22 bases left between them. The CDR3 is made up of 17 amino acids. In germline, CDR1 is SGHDT, CDR2 YYEEEE. DNA for the CDR3: TGTGCCAGCAGCCACCCCTTAGGAAGGGTGTTCGACAATGAGCAGTTCTTC. Translated: CASSHPLGRVFDNEQFF.

The count of this clonotype is one. Possible read error: a much larger clone is one base away. This chain joins TRBV15 and TRBJ1-2, with D possibly being TRBD1 (5 bases). In germline, CDR1 is LNHNV, CDR2 YYDKDF (reference sequence). The CDR3 has 14 amino acids. The CDR3 DNA sequence: TGTGCCACCAGCGGAGATCAGGGCTCCTATGGCTACACCTTC. As protein: CATSGDQGSYGYTF.

Only a few counts were recorded for this clonotype. V and J are TRBV20-1 and TRBJ2-3; D may correspond to TRBD1 or TRBD2 (5 bases each). Germline V gene lookup returns CDR1 DFQATT and CDR2 SNEGSKA (reference sequence). The CDR3 contains 14 residues. Trimming took 6 bases from V and 6 from J, leaving 19 bases between them. The CDR3 region is CSATGTGGLDTQYF. The CDR3 DNA sequence: TGCAGTGCAACTGGGACCGGTGGTTTGGATACGCAGTATTTT.

The chain uses TRBV4-3 and TRBJ2-6, with D tentatively TRBD1 (5 bases). Trimming took off 1 base at V and 12 bases at J, with 16 bases between the two ends. CDR3 length equals 15 residues. Germline V gives CDR1 LGHNA, CDR2 YSLEER. DNA of the CDR3: TGCGCCAGCAGCCAAGTATTCAGGGCCCTCGGCGTCCTGACTTTC. This sequence encodes CASSQVFRALGVLTF.

This clonotype has more than one count but fewer than ten. V and J are TRBV3-1 and TRBJ2-7; a weak D match, TRBD2 (5 bases). Deletions cut 1 base from V and 1 base from J, with 11 bases between. The CDR3 has 15 amino acids. The germline V gene encodes CDR1 LGHDT and CDR2 YNNKEL (reference sequence). CDR3 nucleotide sequence: TGTGCCAGCAGCCAAGGGGGAGACCGATCCTACGAGCAGTACTTC. Its protein product is CASSQGGDRSYEQYF.

In this sample, this clonotype turned up a few times. The J gene is TRBJ1-6, the V gene TRBV6-5; possibly TRBD1 for D (6 bases). V lost 7 bases to trimming and J lost 2 bases, with 12 bases between them. CDR3 length: 15 amino acids. Germline CDR1 is MNHEY and CDR2 is SVGAGI. CDR3 nucleotides: TGTGCCAGCACCGGCGACAGGCCCTATAATTCACCCCTCCACTTT. The encoded protein is CASTGDRPYNSPLHF.

The J gene is TRBJ1-1, the V gene TRBV19; possible D gene TRBD1, 5 bases. Germline V lookup: CDR1 LNHDA, CDR2 SQIVND (reference sequence). The V end was cut by 4 bases, the J end by 4 bases, with 13 bases between. There are 14 residues in the CDR3. CDR3 nucleotide sequence: TGTGCCAGTAGTACCGCTAGAGGGGCCACTGAAGCTTTCTTT. Residues: CASSTARGATEAFF. Full variable domain (outside the CDR3, taken from reference TRBV19 and TRBJ1-1): DGGITQSPKYLFRKEGQNVTLSCEQNLNHDAMYWYRQDPGQGLRLIYYSQIVNDFQKGDIAEGYSVSREKKESFPLTVTSAQKNPTAFYLCASSTARGATEAFFGQGTRLTVV.

This clonotype has only a few counts. The V call is TRBV6-2 or TRBV6-3, the J call TRBJ2-5; D possibly uses TRBD1 or TRBD2 (5 bases each). The CDR3 is made up of 14 amino acids. CDR1 MNHEY and CDR2 SVGEGT come from the germline V gene. V was clipped by 4 bases and J by 3 bases, with 12 bases between them. CDR3 residues: CASSSPGGKETQYF. CDR3 sequence (DNA): TGTGCCAGCAGTTCACCTGGGGGAAAAGAGACCCAGTACTTC.

The V gene is TRBV27, the J gene TRBJ1-6; D is ambiguous. The germline V gene has CDR1 MNHEY and CDR2 SMNVEV (reference sequence). The V end was cut by 4 bases, the J end by 0 bases, with 7 bases between. There are 15 residues in the CDR3. This CDR3 reads CASSWEGSYNSPLHF. The CDR3 DNA reads as TGTGCCAGCAGTTGGGAGGGCTCCTATAATTCACCCCTCCACTTT.

CDR3 loop: CASSRTQEDIQYF. The CDR3 DNA sequence: TGTGCCAGCAGCCGCACCCAGGAGGACATTCAGTACTTC. The V gene is TRBV7-2, the J gene TRBJ2-4; D is perhaps TRBD2 (5 bases). Per germline, CDR1 SGHTA and CDR2 FQGNSA. Trimming pared 5 bases from V and 8 bases from J, leaving 13 bases between. The CDR3 extends over 13 amino acids.

In regard to this clonotype: A read error is possible here, since a much larger clone lies one base away. This chain links TRBV2 with TRBJ2-1, with 10 positions matching TRBD2. The germline CDR1 and CDR2 sequences are SNHLY and FYNNEI. The CDR3 runs to 14 residues. CDR3 in DNA: TGTGCCAGCAGGGAAGCGGGGGGGCTTGAGACCCAGTTCTTC. Amino acid sequence: CASREAGGLETQFF.

The chain employs TRBV7-3 and TRBJ2-3; maybe TRBD2 (6 bases). Germline V gene sequence: CDR1 SGHTA, CDR2 FQGTGA. The CDR3 is made up of 18 amino acids. Trimming took 4 bases from V and 0 from J, leaving 20 bases between them. CDR3 sequence reads: CASSSPNKTRGSTDTQYF. Written as DNA, the CDR3 is TGTGCCAGCAGCTCCCCTAATAAGACACGGGGGAGCACAGATACGCAGTATTTT. The variable domain in full, with the rest retrieved from reference TRBV7-3 and TRBJ2-3, is GAGVSQTPSNKVTEKGKYVELRCDPISGHTALYWYRQSLGQGPEFLIYFQGTGAADDSGLPNDRFFAVRPEGSVSTLKIQRTERGDSAVYLCASSSPNKTRGSTDTQYFGPGTRLTVL.

As for this clonotype: Being one base from a much bigger clone, this may be a read error. The chain uses TRBV5-1 and TRBJ2-5, with a weak D call TRBD1 (6 bases). CDR3 size: 14 residues. Germline values: CDR1 SGHRS, CDR2 YFSETQ. The CDR3 DNA sequence: TGCGCCGGCAGCCCCACAACAGGGAAAGAGACCCAGTACTTC. It codes for CAGSPTTGKETQYF.

This clonotype was seen only a few times. This chain joins TRBV3-1 and TRBJ2-3; 9 bases map to TRBD2. Germline V lookup: CDR1 LGHDT, CDR2 YNNKEL (reference sequence). The CDR3 sequence is 14 residues long. With 4 bases clipped from V and 5 bases from J, the junction kept 4 bases outside the gene matches. The DNA of the CDR3 is TGTGCCAGCAGCCTAGCGGGGGAATTAGATACGCAGTATTTT. Protein: CASSLAGELDTQYF.

This chain connects TRBV28 to TRBJ1-5; D unclear. Germline V CDR1 and CDR2: MDHEN, SYDVKM. The CDR3 contains 16 residues. The ends were cut back, 2 bases at V and 2 bases at J, with 13 bases in the middle. CDR3: CASSLGGMFRNQPQHF. The DNA of the CDR3 is TGTGCCAGCAGTTTAGGAGGGATGTTTCGCAATCAGCCCCAGCATTTT. The whole variable domain, remainder taken from reference TRBV28 and TRBJ1-5, is DVKVTQSSRYLVKRTGEKVFLECVQDMDHENMFWYRQDPGLGLRLIYFSYDVKMKEKGDIPEGYSVSREKKERFSLILESASTNQTSMYLCASSLGGMFRNQPQHFGDGTRLSIL.

V and J are TRBV4-3 and TRBJ1-2, with TRBD1 as a possible D gene (6 bases). The CDR3 extends over 15 amino acids. From germline, CDR1 is LGHNA and CDR2 YSLEER. Trimming removed 4 bases at V and 5 bases at J, with 17 bases between. The CDR3 DNA reads TGCGCCAGCAGCCCCCGGGGGCCGGGTGATTATGGCTACACCTTC. This encodes CASSPRGPGDYGYTF.

The chain is built from TRBV9 and TRBJ2-1, with D perhaps TRBD1 or TRBD2 (5 bases each). Germline CDR1 and CDR2: SGDLS and YYNGEE. The V end was cut by 1 base, the J end by 6 bases, with 14 bases between. The CDR3 spans 15 residues. CDR3 in DNA: TGTGCCAGCAGCGTAAGTGGGACCAGCTTCAATGAGCAGTTCTTC. Translation gives CASSVSGTSFNEQFF.

This clonotype was recorded a few times. V usage is TRBV6-5 and J usage is TRBJ2-5, with D possibly matching TRBD2 (6 bases). The germline V gene encodes CDR1 MNHEY and CDR2 SVGAGI. This CDR3 comprises 15 residues. Trimming shortened V by 6 bases and J by 3 bases, and 17 bases separated the two germline ends. The CDR3, as DNA: TGTGCCAGCAGATCCCCCCTGGCGGGGAAAGAGACCCAGTACTTC. It specifies CASRSPLAGKETQYF.

This clonotype was observed once. J is TRBJ2-7 and V is TRBV20-1; TRBD2 aligns across 7 bases. Germline loops: CDR1 DFQATT, CDR2 SNEGSKA (reference sequence). The CDR3 is 13 residues long. Trimming cost V 2 bases and J 2 bases; bases outside gene matches: 3. The CDR3 DNA reads as TGCAGTGCTAGACCTGGACTAGCCTACGAGCAGTACTTC. The encoded protein is CSARPGLAYEQYF.

There are many counts of this clonotype. V and J are TRBV10-3 and TRBJ2-3, with no clear D. CDR3 length equals 13 residues. The ends were cut back, 3 bases at V and 6 bases at J, with 10 bases in the middle. Germline values: CDR1 ENHRY, CDR2 SYGVKD. CDR3 in DNA: TGTGCCATCAGTGAAAACCAACTGGATACGCAGTATTTT. Its translation is CAISENQLDTQYF.